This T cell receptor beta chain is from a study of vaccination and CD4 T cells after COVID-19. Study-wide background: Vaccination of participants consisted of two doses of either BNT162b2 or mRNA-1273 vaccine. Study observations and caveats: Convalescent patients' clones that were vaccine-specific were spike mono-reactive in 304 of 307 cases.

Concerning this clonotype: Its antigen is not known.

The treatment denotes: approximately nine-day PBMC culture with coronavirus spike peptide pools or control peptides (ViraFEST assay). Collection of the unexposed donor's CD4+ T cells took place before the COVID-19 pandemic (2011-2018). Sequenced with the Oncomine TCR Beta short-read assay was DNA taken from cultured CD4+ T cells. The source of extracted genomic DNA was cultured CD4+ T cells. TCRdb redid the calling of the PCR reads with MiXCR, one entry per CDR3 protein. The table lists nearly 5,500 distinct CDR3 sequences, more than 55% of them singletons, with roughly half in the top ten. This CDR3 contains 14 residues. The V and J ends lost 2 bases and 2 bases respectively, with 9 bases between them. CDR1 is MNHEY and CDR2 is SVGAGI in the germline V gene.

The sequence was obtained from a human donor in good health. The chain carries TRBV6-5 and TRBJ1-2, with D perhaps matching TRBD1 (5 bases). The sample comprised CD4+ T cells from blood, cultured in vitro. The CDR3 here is CASSYQRGNYGYTF. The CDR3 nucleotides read TGTGCCAGCAGTTACCAACGGGGGAACTATGGCTACACCTTC.